This T cell receptor beta chain was captured by sequencing in a study of control samples from healthy donors and cancer patients. Libraries were prepared by immunoSEQ multiplex PCR; TCRdb keeps only in-frame clonotypes and omits some of them. The table includes roughly 38,000 clones, over 80% detected once. The CDR3 loop spans 17 amino acids. The germline V gene has CDR1 SGHRS and CDR2 YFSETQ. V trimming: 4 bases; J trimming: 6 bases; junction bases outside the gene matches: 10. The clonotype comes from a man aged 55 to 70 in good health. The V call is TRBV5-1, the J call TRBJ2-3; 14 bases align to TRBD2. What was sequenced was blood. CDR3 coding DNA: TGCGCCAGCAGCCCCGGACTAGCGGGGGGACCCAGGGATACGCAGTATTTT. This encodes CASSPGLAGGPRDTQYF.